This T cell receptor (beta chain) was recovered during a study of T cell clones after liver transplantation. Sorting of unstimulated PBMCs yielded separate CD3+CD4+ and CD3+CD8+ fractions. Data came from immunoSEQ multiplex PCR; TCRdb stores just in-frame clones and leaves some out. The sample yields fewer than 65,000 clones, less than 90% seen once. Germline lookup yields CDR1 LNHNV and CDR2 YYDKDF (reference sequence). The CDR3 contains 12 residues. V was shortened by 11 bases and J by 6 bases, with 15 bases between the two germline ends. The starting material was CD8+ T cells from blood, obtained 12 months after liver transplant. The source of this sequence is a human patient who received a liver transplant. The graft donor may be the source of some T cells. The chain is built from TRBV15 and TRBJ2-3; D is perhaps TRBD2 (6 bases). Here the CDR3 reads CASGVSGDTQYF. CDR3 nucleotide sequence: TGTGCCTCTGGGGTTAGCGGCGATACGCAGTATTTT. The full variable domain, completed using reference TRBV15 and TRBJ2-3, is DAMVIQNPRYQVTQFGKPVTLSCSQTLNHNVMYWYQQKSSQAPKLLFHYYDKDFNNEADTPDNFQSRRPNTSFCFLDIRSPGLGDTAMYLCASGVSGDTQYFGPGTRLTVL.